The 8 T cell receptor beta chains listed next were all sequenced from one sample in a study of T cell clonality in common variable immunodeficiency. Sequencing was performed with immunoSEQ multiplex PCR; in TCRdb, only in-frame clones are kept and a portion is missing. The table lists around 57,000 clones, with no singletons. The sample taken for sequencing was peripheral blood mononuclear cells. Receptor source: a person aged 18 to 75 in good health.

In this sample, this clone turned up many times. The read terminates 3 residues before the CDR3 end, so the remaining end is supplied by the germline J gene. The chain recombines TRBV20-1 with TRBJ2-7; the D is unclear. The CDR3 extends over 13 amino acids. Trimming removed 3 bases from V and 4 bases from J, with 13 bases in between. Per the germline V gene, CDR1 is DFQATT and CDR2 is SNEGSKA (reference sequence). This chain's CDR3 is CSASPGIEYEQYF. CDR3 DNA, as far as it was read: TGCAGTGCTAGTCCGGGTATTGAGTACGAG.

This clone was counted ten times or more. The read finishes 3 residues shy of the CDR3 end, and the germline J gene is used to complete it. The chain is built from TRBV7-2 and TRBJ1-2; TRBD1 matches at 8 bases. V gave up 5 bases and J gave up 2 bases; unmatched junction bases: 7. This CDR3 has 15 residues. Germline-derived CDR1 and CDR2 are SGHTA and FQGNSA. The CDR3 is CASSPTAGGNYGYTF. Partial CDR3 DNA: TGTGCCAGCAGCCCCACGGCAGGGGGCAACTATGGC.

The table lists this clone with many counts. Coverage ceases 3 residues before the CDR3 finishes, and the germline J gene fills in the end. The chain combines TRBV19 with TRBJ1-5, with 7 bases lining up with TRBD1. J was trimmed by 3 bases and V by 3 bases; bases with no gene match: 8. This CDR3 has 16 amino acids. CDR1 and CDR2 from the germline V gene are LNHDA and SQIVND (reference sequence). CDR3 DNA (partial): TGTGCCAGTAGTATGGGGGTGGGACAGATCAATCAGCCC. Translated: CASSMGVGQINQP. The CDR3, in full, reads CASSMGVGQINQPQHF.

This clone was recorded at least ten times. The CDR3 extends 3 residues past the end of the read, so its final part is completed from the germline J gene. The V and J genes are TRBV6-2 or TRBV6-3 and TRBJ2-1; 7 bases are shared with TRBD2. CDR3 length: 17 residues. Germline V gives CDR1 MNHEY, CDR2 SVGEGT. V was pared by 2 bases and J by 1 base, with 8 bases of the junction left unmatched. CDR3 bases read: TGTGCCAGCAGTTACGACCGAGCGGGACGGTCCTACAATGAG. Its translation is CASSYDRAGRSYNE. The whole CDR3 protein reads CASSYDRAGRSYNEQFF.

This clone was counted many times. The CDR3 end is not reached by the read, which stops 3 residues before it; the germline J gene fills it in. This chain uses TRBV28 with TRBJ2-7, with a weak D call TRBD1 (6 bases). This CDR3 has 15 residues. Germline V gene sequence: CDR1 MDHEN, CDR2 SYDVKM. The germline V and J ends were trimmed by 11 bases and 3 bases, with 23 bases remaining between them. The CDR3 loop is CAATSPGQTVYEQYF. The sequenced CDR3 bases are TGTGCCGCTACCTCCCCCGGACAGACGGTCTACGAG.

The sample holds many counts of this clone. Sequencing ends 3 residues short of the CDR3 end; the germline J gene provides the rest. V and J are TRBV7-2 and TRBJ1-2; 10 bases match TRBD1. J lost 2 bases, V lost 6 bases, and 6 bases had no gene match. The germline gives CDR1 SGHTA, CDR2 FQGNSA. CDR3 length: 15 amino acids. The covered CDR3 bases are TGTGCCAGCAGTATAGGGACAGGGGAGAACTATGGC. This encodes CASSIGTGENYG. The full CDR3 reads CASSIGTGENYGYTF.

This clone was observed at least ten times. The DNA ends 3 residues before the CDR3 does, and the rest of the CDR3 is filled in from the germline J gene. The V and J genes are TRBV4-1 and TRBJ2-3; the match to TRBD2 covers 13 bases. Losses at the gene ends were 3 bases for V and 6 bases for J; bases not matched to a gene: 9. This CDR3 region has 17 residues. Germline values: CDR1 MGHRA, CDR2 YSYEKL. This CDR3 reads CASSQEGTSGIPDTQYF. The sequenced CDR3 bases are TGCGCCAGCAGCCAGGAAGGGACTAGCGGGATACCCGATACG.

This clone has a count of ten or more. The read halts 3 residues ahead of the CDR3 end, with the missing end drawn from the germline J gene. The rearrangement uses TRBV7-9 and TRBJ1-5, with D unclear. V was pared by 3 bases and J by 3 bases, with 9 bases between. This CDR3 is 14 amino acids long. Germline V gene sequence: CDR1 SEHNR, CDR2 FQNEAQ (reference sequence). CDR3 bases read: TGTGCCAGCAGCTTGTCGGGGATCAATCAGCCC. Protein product: CASSLSGINQP. The complete CDR3 reads CASSLSGINQPQHF.